This is a list of T cell receptor beta chains from one sample in a study of T cells in Graves' hyperthyroidism and ophthalmopathy. TCRdb re-called the multiplex PCR reads through MiXCR, storing one row per CDR3 protein. The sample contains about 640,000 distinct CDR3 sequences, around 20% of which appear only once. Sequenced material: blood. Every receptor here comes from a man aged 30 to 39 with Graves' ophthalmopathy. Both conserved end residues are part of each CDR3. A D gene is named only where the DNA matches it firmly. Some rows mark clone size as missing; the rest say once, few, many or name a class of expanded clone.

V gene,D gene,clone size,J gene,CDR3 DNA,CDR3 protein
TRBV7-9,TRBD1,.,TRBJ2-5,TGTGCCAGCACCGACGTGGGGACAGAGCAAGAGACCCAGTACTTC,CASTDVGTEQETQYF
TRBV20-1,.,.,TRBJ2-7,TGCAGTGCTCCGGAACAGGGCCCTGTCCCCTACGAGCAGTACTTC,CSAPEQGPVPYEQYF
TRBV6-1,.,.,TRBJ1-6,TGTGCCAGCAGTACGGACAGACGAAATTCACCCCTCCACTTT,CASSTDRRNSPLHF
TRBV20-1,TRBD2,few,TRBJ2-7,TGCAGTGCTATGCCCGGGACTAGCGGCTACTACGAGCAGTACTTC,CSAMPGTSGYYEQYF
TRBV6-2/TRBV6-3,TRBD1,few,TRBJ2-7,TGTGCCAGCAGTTCTCCAACAGGGGCTCTCTACGAGCAGTACTTC,CASSSPTGALYEQYF
TRBV10-1,.,once,TRBJ2-1,TGCGCCAGCAGTTCGACACCTAACAATGAGCAGTTCTTC,CASSSTPNNEQFF
TRBV27,.,.,TRBJ2-7,TGTGCCAGCAGTTTCGGACCAGCCTACGAGCAGTACTTC,CASSFGPAYEQYF
TRBV10-3,TRBD1,.,TRBJ2-3,TGTGCCACCCGGGACAGGGGTACAGATACGCAGTATTTT,CATRDRGTDTQYF
TRBV11-2,.,few,TRBJ1-4,TGTGCCAGCAGGACCGGGACAACTAATGAAAAACTGTTTTTT,CASRTGTTNEKLFF
TRBV10-2,TRBD2,few,TRBJ2-7,TGCGCCAGCAGTGAGTTCGGGGGACTAGCGGACTACGAGCAGTACTTC,CASSEFGGLADYEQYF
TRBV12-5,TRBD1,.,TRBJ1-5,TGTGCTAGTGGGGACCCAAGGGACAGGGGAAGTTACCAGCCCCAGCATTTT,CASGDPRDRGSYQPQHF
TRBV4-2,TRBD2,few,TRBJ2-1,TGTGCCAGCAGCCAAGCTAACAGCGGGAGCAGGAACAATGAGCAGTTCTTC,CASSQANSGSRNNEQFF
TRBV5-1,.,few,TRBJ2-3,TGCGCCAGCAGCTTGCAAGACTCCTTGAGCACAGATACGCAGTATTTT,CASSLQDSLSTDTQYF
TRBV7-9,.,.,TRBJ2-3,TGTGCCAGTGCAACTACCACAGATACGCAGTATTTT,CASATTTDTQYF
TRBV3-1,TRBD1,.,TRBJ1-2,TGTGCCAGCAGCCAAGTGACAGGGACCTATGGCTACACCTTC,CASSQVTGTYGYTF
TRBV10-3,TRBD2,few,TRBJ2-3,TGTGCCATCAGTGAGCACCATGCGGGGGATACAGATACGCAGTATTTT,CAISEHHAGDTDTQYF
TRBV7-9,.,.,TRBJ1-2,TGTGCCAGCAGCTTAGGGGGGGCTGGTGCTTTTTATGGCTACACCTTC,CASSLGGAGAFYGYTF
TRBV3-1,TRBD2,once,TRBJ2-5,TGTGCCAGCAGCCTCGTAGCGGGAGATAGAGAGACCCAGTACTTC,CASSLVAGDRETQYF
TRBV2,TRBD1,few,TRBJ1-2,TGTGCCAGCAGTGAAAGGGGGCCCCCTACAAACACCTTC,CASSERGPPTNTF
TRBV28,.,.,TRBJ2-6,TGTGCCAGCAGTTCCGACTCTGGGGCCAACGTCCTGACTTTC,CASSSDSGANVLTF
TRBV7-2,.,.,TRBJ1-5,TGTGCCAGCAGCTTAGCTTCTCAGGGGTTTGGGCCCCAGCATTTT,CASSLASQGFGPQHF
TRBV5-6,.,.,TRBJ2-3,TGTGCCAGCAGCTTAAGACCCGGACAGAGCACAGATACGCAGTATTTT,CASSLRPGQSTDTQYF
TRBV20-1,TRBD2,few,TRBJ2-7,TGCAGTGCTAGAGATCGCGGGGGAGTAAGCGAGCGGTACTTC,CSARDRGGVSERYF
TRBV12-3/TRBV12-4,TRBD2,.,TRBJ2-1,TGTGCCAGCAGTCCGAGGACTAGCGGGGTCGGCGGTGAGCAGTTCTTC,CASSPRTSGVGGEQFF
TRBV5-1,TRBD1,few,TRBJ2-1,TGCGCCAGCAGCATAGGGACAGGGGAGAGGTCCTACAATGAGCAGTTCTTC,CASSIGTGERSYNEQFF
TRBV5-8,.,few,TRBJ2-5,TGTGCCAGCAGCTTGAAGACTAGAAAAGAGACCCAGTACTTC,CASSLKTRKETQYF
TRBV28,TRBD2,.,TRBJ2-1,TGTGCCAGCAGTCGCCCAACTAGCGGGAGGGCCCCTTTCTACAATGAGCAGTTCTTC,CASSRPTSGRAPFYNEQFF
TRBV7-2,TRBD2,.,TRBJ2-2,TGTGCCAGCAGCTTTGTGGCGGGAGCCACCGGGGAGCTGTTTTTT,CASSFVAGATGELFF
TRBV12-3/TRBV12-4,TRBD1,few,TRBJ2-1,TGTGCCAGCAGTTCCGGGACAGGCGACTCCTACAATGAGCAGTTCTTC,CASSSGTGDSYNEQFF
TRBV20-1,TRBD2,few,TRBJ2-3,TGCAGTGCACCTCTTAGCGGGAGGAAGGATACGCAGTATTTT,CSAPLSGRKDTQYF
TRBV9,TRBD1,many,TRBJ1-1,TGTGCCAGCAGCCCCAACAGGGGACTCACTGAAGCTTTCTTT,CASSPNRGLTEAFF
TRBV19,TRBD1,.,TRBJ2-7,TGTGCCAGTAGTACGCAACCGGGACAGGGGTTAAGGGAGCAGTACTTC,CASSTQPGQGLREQYF
TRBV3-1,TRBD2,.,TRBJ2-5,TGTGCCAGCAGCCAAGAGCGACTAGCGGGTAACCAAGAGACCCAGTACTTC,CASSQERLAGNQETQYF
TRBV3-1,TRBD1,few,TRBJ1-2,TGTGCCAGCAGCCCGGGACAGGGCCTCTATGGCTACACCTTC,CASSPGQGLYGYTF
TRBV7-2,TRBD2,.,TRBJ2-3,TGTGCCAGCAGCTCAGAGTTACTAGCGGGAGATTCGGGCACAGATACGCAGTATTTT,CASSSELLAGDSGTDTQYF
TRBV6-1,.,once,TRBJ1-5,TGTGCCAGCAGTGAATGGGGGATGGAACGGCCCCAGCATTTT,CASSEWGMERPQHF
TRBV2,.,.,TRBJ1-6,TGTGCCAGCAGTGTAAATTCACCCCTCCACTTT,CASSVNSPLHF
TRBV11-2,.,.,TRBJ2-5,TGTGCCAGCAGCCCCGGCCTGGCGGGCTGGCAAGAGACCCAGTACTTC,CASSPGLAGWQETQYF
TRBV9,.,.,TRBJ1-1,TGTGCCAGCAGCCCCGGGGCAAACCCCGGGACTGAAGCTTTCTTT,CASSPGANPGTEAFF
TRBV7-8,.,many,TRBJ2-7,TGTGCCAGCAGGCGAACCTTCCGGGGCCACGAGCAGTACTTC,CASRRTFRGHEQYF
TRBV6-1,.,.,TRBJ2-1,TGTGCCAGCAGGCCGGCGTCCGCGGATTCCTACAATGAGCAGTTCTTC,CASRPASADSYNEQFF
TRBV12-3/TRBV12-4,.,many,TRBJ1-5,TGTGCCAGCAGTTTAGGGTGGAATCAGCCCCAGCATTTT,CASSLGWNQPQHF
TRBV27,.,.,TRBJ1-5,TGTGCCAGCAGGGCAAAAACCTATCAGCCCCAGCATTTT,CASRAKTYQPQHF
TRBV2,.,many,TRBJ2-1,TGTGCCAGCCCCCGGGGCCCCTCCTACAATGAGCAGTTCTTC,CASPRGPSYNEQFF
TRBV6-1,TRBD1,many,TRBJ1-1,TGTGCCAGCAGCGGGACAGCGAACACTGAAGCTTTCTTT,CASSGTANTEAFF
TRBV7-8,.,few,TRBJ2-7,TGTGCCAGCAGCTTAGGTTCGGCAGAAATCTACGAGCAGTACTTC,CASSLGSAEIYEQYF
TRBV29-1,TRBD1,.,TRBJ2-7,TGCAGCGTTGAAGAGGGGGGACAGGGTGCCTACGAGCAGTACTTC,CSVEEGGQGAYEQYF
TRBV2,.,few,TRBJ1-3,TGTGCCAGCAGTGAATATGGAAACACCATATATTTT,CASSEYGNTIYF
TRBV2,TRBD2,.,TRBJ2-3,TGTGCCAGCCGACTAGCGGGGGCCACAGATACGCAGTATTTT,CASRLAGATDTQYF
TRBV6-1,.,many,TRBJ2-7,TGTGCCAGCAGTTGGAGCCGGGACCGCGGGTCCTACGAGCAGTACTTC,CASSWSRDRGSYEQYF
TRBV7-3,.,few,TRBJ1-6,TGTGCCAGCAGCTTCCGGCCAGGAAGGGAATCACCCCTCCACTTT,CASSFRPGRESPLHF